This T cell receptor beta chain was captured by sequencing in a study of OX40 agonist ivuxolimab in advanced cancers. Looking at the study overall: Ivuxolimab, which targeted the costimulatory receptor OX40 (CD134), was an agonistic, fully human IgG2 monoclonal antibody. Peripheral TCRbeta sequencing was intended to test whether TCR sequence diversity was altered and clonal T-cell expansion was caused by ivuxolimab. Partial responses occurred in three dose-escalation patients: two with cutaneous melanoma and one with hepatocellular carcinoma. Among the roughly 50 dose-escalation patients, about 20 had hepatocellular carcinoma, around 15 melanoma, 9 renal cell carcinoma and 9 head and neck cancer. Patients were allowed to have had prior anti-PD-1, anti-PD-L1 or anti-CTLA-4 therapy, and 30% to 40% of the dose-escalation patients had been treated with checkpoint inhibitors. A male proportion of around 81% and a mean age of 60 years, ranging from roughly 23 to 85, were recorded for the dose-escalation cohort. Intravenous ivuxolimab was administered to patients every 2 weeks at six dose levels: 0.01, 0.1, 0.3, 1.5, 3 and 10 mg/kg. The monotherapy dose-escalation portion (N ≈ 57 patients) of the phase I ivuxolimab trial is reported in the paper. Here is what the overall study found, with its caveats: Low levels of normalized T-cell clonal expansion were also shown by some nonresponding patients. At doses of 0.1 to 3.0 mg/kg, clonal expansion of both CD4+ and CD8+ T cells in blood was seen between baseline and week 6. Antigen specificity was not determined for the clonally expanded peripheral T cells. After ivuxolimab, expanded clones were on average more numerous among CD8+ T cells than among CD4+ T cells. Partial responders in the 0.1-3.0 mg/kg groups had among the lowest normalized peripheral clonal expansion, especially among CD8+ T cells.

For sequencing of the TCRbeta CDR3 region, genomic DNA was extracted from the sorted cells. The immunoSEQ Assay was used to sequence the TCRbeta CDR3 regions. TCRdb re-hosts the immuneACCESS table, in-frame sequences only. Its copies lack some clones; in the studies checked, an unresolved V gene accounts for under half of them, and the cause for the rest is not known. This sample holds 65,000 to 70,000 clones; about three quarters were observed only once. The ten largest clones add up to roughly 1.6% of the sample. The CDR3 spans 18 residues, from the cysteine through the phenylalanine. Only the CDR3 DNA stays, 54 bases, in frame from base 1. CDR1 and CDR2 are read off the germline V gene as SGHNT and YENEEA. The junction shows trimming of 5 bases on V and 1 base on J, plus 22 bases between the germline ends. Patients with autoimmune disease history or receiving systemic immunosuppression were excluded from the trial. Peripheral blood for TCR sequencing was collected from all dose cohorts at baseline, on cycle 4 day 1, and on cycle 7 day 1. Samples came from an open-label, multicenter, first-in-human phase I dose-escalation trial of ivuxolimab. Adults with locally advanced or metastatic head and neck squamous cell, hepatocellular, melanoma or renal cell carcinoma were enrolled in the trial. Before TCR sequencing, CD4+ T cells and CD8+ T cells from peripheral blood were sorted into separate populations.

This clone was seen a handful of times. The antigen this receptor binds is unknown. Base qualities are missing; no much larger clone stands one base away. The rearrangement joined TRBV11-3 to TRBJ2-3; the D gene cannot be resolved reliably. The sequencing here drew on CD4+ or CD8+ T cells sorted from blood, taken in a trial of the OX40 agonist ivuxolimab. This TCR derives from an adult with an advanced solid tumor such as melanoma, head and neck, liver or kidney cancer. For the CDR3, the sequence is CASSALYGFLSGTDTQYF. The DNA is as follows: TGTGCCAGCAGCGCCTTATACGGGTTTTTGAGCGGCACAGATACGCAGTATTTT.